Sequencing of this T cell receptor beta chain was carried out in a study of cytomegalovirus exposure and HLA in healthy donors. CDR3 length equals 15 residues. CDR1 and CDR2 from the germline V gene are SGHRS and YFSETQ. The V gene end was trimmed by 0 bases and the J gene end by 4 bases; junction bases not matched to a gene: 6. The PCR used 60 Vbeta and 13 Jbeta primers. TCRdb keeps only in-frame clones here, not all; method: immunoSEQ multiplex PCR. The top ten clones hold about 6.8% of a sample with 150,000 to 200,000 clones, approximately 82% of them seen once. As to this clone: Antigen: not known.

General study findings and limits: An assumption of roughly uniform sequencing depth across donors underlay the presence/absence analyses. Later examination showed HLA-associated TCR beta chains had greater clonal expansion than equally common others. A few of the chains that were CMV-associated were confirmed in vitro to be specific for CMV antigens.

This receptor was identified in a man over 45 in good health and CMV-seropositive. The sequencing sample was made of PBMCs. The rearrangement uses TRBV5-1 and TRBJ1-2; 7 nucleotides line up with TRBD1. CDR3 amino acids: CASSLALAGGYGYTF. In nucleotides, the CDR3 is TGCGCCAGCAGCTTGGCCTTGGCAGGGGGCTATGGCTACACCTTC.